The TCR beta chain under discussion was sequenced for a study of shared clonotypes between healthy human individuals. This CDR3 contains 14 residues. The V segment lost 8 bases and the J segment 4 bases; nucleotides outside the gene matches: 6. Per germline, CDR1 ENHRY and CDR2 SYGVKD. Overall study findings and caveats: Between a handful of donors, naive CD4 clonotypes were shared at a level of about 5%.

In the authors' methods: ImmunoSEQ yielded junction-only sequences lacking quality scores, so filtering differed. TCRdb keeps only in-frame clones here, not all; method: immunoSEQ multiplex PCR. The DNA was the basis for D and trimming; V, J and clone size are from that table. In the table there are about 2 million clones, over 85% of which are singletons. Comment on this clone: Its cognate antigen is unknown.

The donor population consisted of healthy HIV-negative adults with no recent acute infections or vaccinations. Sequencing used naive CD4+ T cells sorted from blood. As to subset: CD45RA+ positively selected. V usage is TRBV10-3 and J usage is TRBJ2-5; TRBD2 matches at 11 bases. The origin of this receptor is a man between 18 and 35 years old in good health. CDR3 in amino acids: CAIGGLAVGETQYF. The CDR3, as DNA: TGTGCCATCGGGGGACTAGCGGTAGGAGAGACCCAGTACTTC.